Below are 11 T cell receptor beta chains sequenced from a single sample in a study of identical twins (dated by TCRdb to about 2016). The receptor library was made with 5' RACE. Reads for this sample came from an Illumina HiSeq 2000. TCRdb reanalyzed the raw reads on its own, using fastp at Q25 for trimming and MiXCR for clone calling, and kept in-frame beta chains. CDR3 protein duplicates are merged, each entry listing the most common genes and DNA. Counted in this sample were approximately 590,000 distinct CDR3 sequences; nearly 10% of them appeared once. The ten top clones hold approximately 3% of the sample. These sequences were also reported in another study, on yellow fever vaccine responses in identical twins.

The sample was PBMCs. The receptors shown here come from a young woman in good health.

There are a few counts of this clonotype. The CDR3 protein is CASSLEGRKDNEQFF. The DNA of the CDR3 is TGCGCCAGCAGCTTGGAGGGGCGGAAGGACAATGAGCAGTTCTTC. The chain recombines TRBV5-1 with TRBJ2-1, with D possibly TRBD1 on 5 matching bases. The germline V and J ends were trimmed by 0 bases and 5 bases, with 12 bases remaining between them. There are 15 residues in the CDR3. Looked up from germline, CDR1 is SGHRS and CDR2 is YFSETQ.

This clonotype was found many times. The rearrangement joins TRBV7-2 to TRBJ2-7, with 13 bases aligning to TRBD2. V lost 4 bases and J lost 3; bases outside the gene matches: 3. The CDR3 is made up of 15 amino acids. CDR1 SGHTA and CDR2 FQGNSA come from the germline V gene. CDR3 protein: CASSSRLAGGYEQYF. CDR3 nucleotides: TGTGCCAGCAGCTCCCGACTAGCGGGGGGCTACGAGCAGTACTTC.

This clonotype came up a few times. This rearrangement joins TRBV20-1 to TRBJ2-7; perhaps TRBD2 as D (6 bases). Per germline, CDR1 DFQATT and CDR2 SNEGSKA (reference sequence). This CDR3 region has 13 residues. V was cut by 4 bases and J by 2 bases, with 12 bases left in between. The DNA of the CDR3 is TGCAGTGCTACCGGGACTCCGGCCTACGAGCAGTACTTC. Its translation is CSATGTPAYEQYF.

This clonotype was counted a few times. The V and J genes are TRBV4-2 and TRBJ2-3; 11 nucleotides align to TRBD2. V shed 3 bases and J 4 bases; nucleotides not matched to a gene: 6. CDR3 length equals 16 residues. From germline, CDR1 is LGHNA and CDR2 YNFKEQ. The CDR3 nucleotides are TGTGCCAGCAGCCAGCTAGCGGGGGGAGTATCAGATACGCAGTATTTT. It yields the protein CASSQLAGGVSDTQYF.

The chain carries TRBV4-1 and TRBJ2-7, with TRBD2 matching 8 bases. V lost 4 bases and J lost 2; bases outside the gene matches: 10. The germline gives CDR1 MGHRA, CDR2 YSYEKL. This CDR3 is 16 amino acids long. CDR3 nucleotides: TGCGCCAGCAGCCGAGAAAGCGGGGGCCAACCCTACGAGCAGTACTTC. It translates to CASSRESGGQPYEQYF.

This clonotype was recorded at least ten times. This chain joins TRBV24-1 and TRBJ2-1, with 11 bases fitting TRBD2. CDR3 length equals 15 residues. V lost 3 bases and J lost 4; bases outside the gene matches: 1. In germline, CDR1 is KGHDR, CDR2 SFDVKD. The CDR3 loop is CATSDVAGGYNEQFF. CDR3 coding DNA: TGTGCCACCAGTGATGTAGCGGGAGGGTACAATGAGCAGTTCTTC.

This clonotype has more than one count but fewer than ten. The chain is built from TRBV20-1 and TRBJ2-1; 10 bases fit TRBD2. CDR3 size: 14 residues. The V and J ends lost 5 bases and 7 bases, in that order; junction bases with no gene match: 8. The germline V gene encodes CDR1 DFQATT and CDR2 SNEGSKA (reference sequence). In DNA form, the CDR3 reads TGCAGTGCTCTTCTAGCGGGAGCTTGGAATGAGCAGTTCTTC. Its translation: CSALLAGAWNEQFF.

CDR3: CASSETYNEQFF. In DNA, the CDR3 is TGTGCCAGCAGCGAAACCTACAATGAGCAGTTCTTC. The genes are TRBV6-2 or TRBV6-3 and TRBJ2-1; D not certain. CDR3 length equals 12 residues. Germline loops: CDR1 MNHEY, CDR2 SVGEGT. Trimming shortened V by 6 bases and J by 2 bases, and 5 bases separated the two germline ends.

The table lists this clonotype with a few counts. This chain uses TRBV7-2 with TRBJ2-7; D remains unclear. Per the germline V gene, CDR1 is SGHTA and CDR2 is FQGNSA. The CDR3 runs 12 residues. V was pared by 3 bases and J by 6 bases, with 9 bases between. The CDR3 nucleotides read TGTGCCAGCAGCTTGACCGCCCCCGAGCAGTACTTC. Its protein is CASSLTAPEQYF. The whole variable domain, remainder taken from reference TRBV7-2 and TRBJ2-7, is GAGVSQSPSNKVTEKGKDVELRCDPISGHTALYWYRQSLGQGLEFLIYFQGNSAPDKSGLPSDRFSAERTGGSVSTLTIQRTQQEDSAVYLCASSLTAPEQYFGPGTRLTVT.

Only a few counts were recorded for this clonotype. This sequence joins TRBV5-8 and TRBJ2-1; weak D call: TRBD1 (6 bases). The germline gives CDR1 SGHTS, CDR2 YDEGEE. This CDR3 contains 16 residues. V was shortened by 3 bases and J by 2 bases, with 15 bases between the two germline ends. The CDR3 sequence: CASSSYRVSTYNEQFF. The CDR3 DNA reads TGTGCCAGCAGCTCCTACAGGGTTTCAACCTACAATGAGCAGTTCTTC.

The chain combines TRBV12-3 or TRBV12-4 with TRBJ2-7; D remains ambiguous. The ends were cut back, 5 bases at V and 2 bases at J, with 10 bases in the middle. The CDR3 is 13 amino acids. CDR3 loop: CASSPYMTYEQYF. The DNA for the CDR3 is TGTGCCAGCAGTCCGTACATGACCTACGAGCAGTACTTC.